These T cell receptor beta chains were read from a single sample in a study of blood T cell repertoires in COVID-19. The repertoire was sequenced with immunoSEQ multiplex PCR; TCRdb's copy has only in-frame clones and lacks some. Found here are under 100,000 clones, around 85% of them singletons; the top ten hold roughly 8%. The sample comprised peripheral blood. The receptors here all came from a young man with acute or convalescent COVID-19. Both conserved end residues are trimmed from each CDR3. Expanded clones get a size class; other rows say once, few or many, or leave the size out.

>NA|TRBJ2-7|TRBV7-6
ASSASTGGAREQY
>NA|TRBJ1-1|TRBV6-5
ANRKFGTQNTEAF
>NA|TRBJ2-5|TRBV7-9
ASSLTAARGGQY
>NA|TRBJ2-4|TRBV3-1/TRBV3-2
ASSERGGATRNIQY
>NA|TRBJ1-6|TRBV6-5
ASTRTGADSPLH
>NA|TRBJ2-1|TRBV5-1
ASRTSGSDEQF
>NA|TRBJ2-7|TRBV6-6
ASGRRGGFRQY
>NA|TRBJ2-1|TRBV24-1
AITSGEYNEQF
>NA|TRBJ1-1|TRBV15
ATSRDPGNMNTEAF
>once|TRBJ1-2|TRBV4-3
ASSPSGGRGYT
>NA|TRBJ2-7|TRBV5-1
ASSSTSEQY
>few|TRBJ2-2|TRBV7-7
ASSQGGNTGELF
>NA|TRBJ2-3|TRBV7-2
ASSLANSDTQY
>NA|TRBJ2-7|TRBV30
AWGVGGLEYEQY
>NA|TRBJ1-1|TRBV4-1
ASSQGVGRGQVNTEAF
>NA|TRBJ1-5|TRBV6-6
ASTSPQGETQH
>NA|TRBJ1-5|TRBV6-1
ASSDDPQGFQPQH
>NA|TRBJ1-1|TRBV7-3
ASSTTVNTEAF
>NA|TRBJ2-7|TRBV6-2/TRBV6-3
ASSYTDPGEQY
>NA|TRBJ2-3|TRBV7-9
ASSPRQGTDTQY
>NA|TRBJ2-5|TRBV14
ATVFRQGAEETQY
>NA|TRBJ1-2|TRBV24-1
ATHLKGPNYGYT
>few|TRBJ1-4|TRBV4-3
ASSQDYRGYEKLF
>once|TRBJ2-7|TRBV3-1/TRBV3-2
ASSRPPSGTYEQY
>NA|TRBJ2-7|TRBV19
ASNTRKGGEQY
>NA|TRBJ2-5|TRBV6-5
ASTPRGQETQY
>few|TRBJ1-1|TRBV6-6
ASRKGWSGQSTEAF
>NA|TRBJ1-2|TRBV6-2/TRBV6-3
ASSYEARGGYT
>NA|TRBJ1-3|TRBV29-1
SVELVEIGNTIY
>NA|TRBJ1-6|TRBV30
AWKQGSYNSPLH